The 15 T cell receptor beta chains below come from one sample, sequenced in a study of cytomegalovirus exposure and HLA in healthy donors. PCR primers comprised 60 Vbeta and 13 Jbeta primers. Sequencing used immunoSEQ multiplex PCR; TCRdb keeps in-frame clones, though not all of them. This table has about 60,000 clones, 73% appearing once. The sequenced sample was PBMCs. These receptors were taken from a man in his fifties in good health and CMV-seronegative.

This clone was counted between two and nine times. This sequence joins TRBV5-6 and TRBJ2-7; perhaps TRBD1 as D (6 bases). This CDR3 region has 13 residues. V shed 3 bases and J shed 4 bases, with 11 bases lying between them. Looked up from germline, CDR1 is SGHDT and CDR2 is YYEEEE. The CDR3 region is CASSWGTSYEQYF. The CDR3 nucleotides read TGTGCCAGCAGCTGGGGGACATCATACGAGCAGTACTTC.

This sequence joins TRBV5-8 and TRBJ2-7; TRBD2 matches 12 bases. The CDR3 length is 17 residues. The ends lost 1 base at V and 1 base at J; junction bases unmatched: 6. Germline V lookup: CDR1 SGHTS, CDR2 YDEGEE. The CDR3: CASSLSSTSGGSYEQYF. The CDR3, as DNA: TGTGCCAGCAGCTTGTCTTCGACTAGCGGGGGATCCTACGAGCAGTACTTC.

The V and J genes are TRBV4-1 and TRBJ2-1; 12 nucleotides match TRBD2. The junction had 12 bases not matched to a gene; V was cut back by 1 base and J by 8 bases. Germline values: CDR1 MGHRA, CDR2 YSYEKL. The CDR3 consists of 18 residues. The CDR3 DNA sequence: TGCGCCAGCAGCCAAGCGTGGCTAGCGGGGGGGTCGTTAGATGAGCAGTTCTTC. Amino acids: CASSQAWLAGGSLDEQFF.

The rearrangement joins TRBV6-5 to TRBJ1-2, with 7 bases lining up with TRBD1. The trim removed 6 bases at V and 4 bases at J, leaving 5 bases unmatched. This CDR3 has 13 residues. CDR1 and CDR2 from the germline V gene are MNHEY and SVGAGI. The DNA for the CDR3 is TGTGCCAGCAGCCCTGGGACAGTCTATGGCTACACCTTC. The encoded protein is CASSPGTVYGYTF.

This chain uses TRBV2 with TRBJ1-1; D is unresolved. Trimming shortened V by 4 bases and J by 6 bases, and 12 bases separated the two germline ends. Germline V lookup: CDR1 SNHLY, CDR2 FYNNEI. The CDR3 has 13 residues. The DNA for the CDR3 is TGTGCCAGCAGTGTTCCAATCCCCCCTGAAGCTTTCTTT. As protein: CASSVPIPPEAFF.

A few counts support this clone. The chain is built from TRBV10-3 and TRBJ2-3, with 10 bases aligning to TRBD2. Germline CDR1 and CDR2: ENHRY and SYGVKD. V lost 4 bases, J lost 4 bases, and 11 bases stayed unmatched. The CDR3 contains 17 residues. CDR3 nucleotide sequence: TGTGCCATCAGTGGGGGAGGGACTAGCGTAGCGTCAGATACGCAGTATTTT. It codes for CAISGGGTSVASDTQYF.

This rearrangement joins TRBV2 to TRBJ1-2; the match to TRBD1 covers 8 bases. The CDR3 is 16 amino acids. Germline-derived CDR1 and CDR2 are SNHLY and FYNNEI. After removal of 7 bases from V and 6 bases from J, the junction contained 16 bases not matched to a gene. CDR3 sequence (DNA): TGTGCCAGCAATAACGGACAGGGTGCAGCTTGGAATGGCTACACCTTC. Its protein product is CASNNGQGAAWNGYTF.

This clone has just one count. The CDR3 region has the DNA TGCGCCAGCAGAGGAACGGGACACTTAACCGGGGAGCTGTTTTTT. Residues: CASRGTGHLTGELFF. V is TRBV5-1 and J is TRBJ2-2; tentatively, D is TRBD1 (6 bases). This CDR3 region has 15 residues. The germline V gene encodes CDR1 SGHRS and CDR2 YFSETQ. V was cut by 5 bases and J by 5 bases, with 16 bases left in between.

The chain employs TRBV4-2 and TRBJ1-4, with D possibly matching TRBD1 (6 bases). Trimming stripped 0 bases from V and 8 bases from J, with 10 bases between. CDR3 length: 14 amino acids. CDR1 and CDR2 (germline): LGHNA, YNFKEQ. The CDR3 is CASSQDRGGEKLFF. The DNA of the CDR3 is TGTGCCAGCAGCCAAGATAGGGGGGGCGAAAAACTGTTTTTT.

This chain connects TRBV18 to TRBJ1-1; maybe TRBD1 (6 bases). The V end lost 2 bases, the J end lost 4 bases, and 17 bases lay between the germline ends. The CDR3 spans 16 residues. Germline V CDR1 and CDR2: KGHSH, LQKENI. The CDR3 spells CASSPGTSGLSTEAFF. DNA for the CDR3: TGTGCCAGCTCACCAGGGACATCGGGGTTGAGCACTGAAGCTTTCTTT. Combining the CDR3 with reference TRBV18 and TRBJ1-1 gives the whole variable domain NAGVMQNPRHLVRRRGQEARLRCSPMKGHSHVYWYRQLPEEGLKFMVYLQKENIIDESGMPKERFSAEFPKEGPSILRIQQVVRGDSAAYFCASSPGTSGLSTEAFFGQGTRLTVV.

CDR3 in amino acids: CASLIRDSPNNEKLFF. The CDR3 region has the DNA TGTGCCAGCCTAATCCGGGACAGCCCTAATAATGAAAAACTGTTTTTT. V usage is TRBV7-9 and J usage is TRBJ1-4, with 7 nucleotides matching TRBD1. This CDR3 has 16 residues. With 8 bases clipped from V and 4 bases from J, the junction kept 13 bases outside the gene matches. The germline CDR1 and CDR2 sequences are SEHNR and FQNEAQ (reference sequence). Supplemented by reference TRBV7-9 and TRBJ1-4, the full variable domain reads DTGVSQNPRHKITKRGQNVTFRCDPISEHNRLYWYRQTLGQGPEFLTYFQNEAQLEKSRLLSDRFSAERPKGSFSTLEIQRTEQGDSAMYLCASLIRDSPNNEKLFFGSGTQLSVL.

This clone was counted once. The gene calls are TRBV15 and TRBJ2-2; D is perhaps TRBD1 (5 bases). The CDR3 runs to 14 residues. V dropped 0 bases and J dropped 6 bases, with 8 bases sitting between them. The germline V gene encodes CDR1 LNHNV and CDR2 YYDKDF (reference sequence). This CDR3 is CATSRDRAAGELFF. The CDR3 nucleotides read TGTGCCACCAGCAGAGACAGGGCCGCCGGGGAGCTGTTTTTT.

The table lists this clone with a count of one. The rearrangement uses TRBV21-1 and TRBJ2-1; TRBD2 was called by the table and not checked on the DNA. TRBV21-1 is deemed a pseudogene. CDR3 length equals 14 residues. For the CDR3, the DNA is TGTGCCAGCAGCAAGGGCGGGGGGATAAATGAGCAGTTCTTC. Encoded protein: CASSKGGGINEQFF.

The CDR3 loop reads CASSFTGVDSPLHF. Here the CDR3 DNA reads TGTGCCAGCAGCTTCACAGGGGTAGATTCACCCCTCCACTTT. The J gene is TRBJ1-6, the V gene TRBV9, with 7 bases lining up with TRBD1. This CDR3 comprises 14 residues. Germline V lookup: CDR1 SGDLS, CDR2 YYNGEE. V shed 4 bases, J shed 8 bases, and the junction held 6 bases outside the gene matches.

The V and J genes are TRBV7-8 and TRBJ1-1, with D unresolved. V gave up 4 bases and J gave up 6 bases, with 9 bases separating them. The CDR3 loop spans 12 amino acids. CDR1 and CDR2 (germline): SGHVS, FQNEAQ. The CDR3 loop is CASSSQVAEAFF. In DNA form, the CDR3 reads TGTGCCAGCAGCTCGCAGGTAGCTGAAGCTTTCTTT.